The 31 T cell receptor beta chains below all came from one sample that was sequenced in a study of technical replicates of blood from a handful of donors. Measured with immunoSEQ multiplex PCR; TCRdb has only the in-frame clones, and not every one. The repertoire holds about 62,000 clones, with around nine tenths as singletons. Sequencing input: PBMCs. Receptor source: a human donor in good health. Some clones in this sample may be carry-over from other donors' samples.

The chain's CDR3 is CASSPDRGVGGYTF. CDR3 DNA: TGTGCCAGCAGCCCCGACAGGGGGGTGGGCGGCTACACCTTC. The rearrangement links TRBV7-6 to TRBJ1-2; 9 nucleotides align to TRBD1. V shed 5 bases and J 8 bases; nucleotides not matched to a gene: 9. This CDR3 has 14 amino acids. CDR1 is SGHVS, CDR2 FNYEAQ, per germline.

This clone was recorded only once. The V gene is TRBV19, the J gene TRBJ1-1; D may be TRBD1 (6 bases). V was pared by 6 bases and J by 7 bases, with 21 bases between. CDR1 and CDR2 (germline): LNHDA, SQIVND (reference sequence). The CDR3 spans 15 residues. CDR3 in DNA: TGTGCCAGTAGCAAACGGACAGCCCGAAGGGATGAAGCTTTCTTT. The encoded protein is CASSKRTARRDEAFF.

J is TRBJ2-6 and V is TRBV5-6; no definite D call. Germline values: CDR1 SGHDT, CDR2 YYEEEE. The CDR3 extends over 16 amino acids. Trimming cost V 4 bases and J 0 bases, with 11 bases left between them. The CDR3 protein is CASSALPSSGANVLTF. CDR3 sequence (DNA): TGTGCCAGCAGCGCCTTACCGAGCTCTGGGGCCAACGTCCTGACTTTC.

The V call is TRBV11-2, the J call TRBJ2-7; 8 bases map to TRBD2. Trimming removed 5 bases from V and 4 bases from J; junction bases left unmatched: 16. The CDR3 totals 17 residues. In germline, CDR1 is SGHAT, CDR2 FQNNGV. The CDR3 DNA sequence: TGTGCCAGCAGCCCCAATATGGGGGGGACTAGTCGTTACGAGCAGTACTTC. This codes for CASSPNMGGTSRYEQYF.

In its sample, this clone was seen a few times. V usage is TRBV25-1 and J usage is TRBJ1-4; tentative D call: TRBD1 (6 bases). The CDR3 loop spans 13 amino acids. V lost 3 bases, J lost 5 bases, and 7 bases lay in between. Germline V CDR1 and CDR2: MGHDK, SYGVNS. The DNA for the CDR3 is TGTGCCAGCAGTGACAGGGGAAATGAAAAACTGTTTTTT. As protein: CASSDRGNEKLFF.

This chain joins TRBV9 and TRBJ2-3, with a tentative D call TRBD2 (5 bases). Trimming took off 1 base at V and 3 bases at J, with 9 bases between the two ends. The CDR3 is made up of 14 amino acids. Germline V lookup: CDR1 SGDLS, CDR2 YYNGEE. The CDR3 loop reads CASSVSEGTDTQYF. In DNA, the CDR3 is TGTGCCAGCAGCGTAAGTGAGGGTACAGATACGCAGTATTTT.

The V call is TRBV6-1, the J call TRBJ2-3; perhaps TRBD1 as D (6 bases). The germline gives CDR1 MNHNS, CDR2 SASEGT. The V and J ends lost 3 bases and 6 bases respectively, with 13 bases between them. The CDR3 has 14 residues. The CDR3 DNA is TGTGCCAGCAGTGAGGGCAGGGGATTGGATACGCAGTATTTT. Its protein product is CASSEGRGLDTQYF.

The chain combines TRBV2 with TRBJ2-3; 8 bases align to TRBD2. This CDR3 comprises 16 residues. With 4 bases clipped from V and 4 bases from J, the junction kept 10 bases outside the gene matches. CDR1 is SNHLY, CDR2 FYNNEI, per germline. The chain's CDR3 is CASSVGQRGISDTQYF. CDR3 in DNA: TGTGCCAGCAGTGTGGGCCAGCGGGGGATCTCAGATACGCAGTATTTT.

The CDR3 DNA sequence: TGCGCCAGCAGAGATAGCGTATCTGCCGGGGAGCTGTTTTTT. Translation gives CASRDSVSAGELFF. The chain uses TRBV5-1 and TRBJ2-2; the D gene is possibly TRBD2 (5 bases). The CDR3 extends over 14 amino acids. The V gene's germline CDR1 is SGHRS and CDR2 YFSETQ. Between the trimmed V and J ends, which lost 5 bases and 6 bases, there was a span of 14 bases. The full variable domain, rest sourced from reference TRBV5-1 and TRBJ2-2, is KAGVTQTPRYLIKTRGQQVTLSCSPISGHRSVSWYQQTPGQGLQFLFEYFSETQRNKGNFPGRFSGRQFSNSRSEMNVSTLELGDSALYLCASRDSVSAGELFFGEGSRLTVL.

This chain connects TRBV7-9 to TRBJ2-1; 7 nucleotides agree with TRBD2. CDR1 is SEHNR and CDR2 is FQNEAQ in the germline V gene (reference sequence). This CDR3 comprises 16 residues. Trimming cost V 5 bases and J 10 bases; bases outside gene matches: 17. DNA of the CDR3: TGTGCCAGCAGCGCCGCCGGACTAGTCGGGGGATTGGAGCAGTTCTTC. Translated: CASSAAGLVGGLEQFF.

The rearrangement joins TRBV4-1 to TRBJ1-5; a possible D gene is TRBD1 (5 bases). Trimming left V 0 bases short and J 2 bases short, with 11 bases between. CDR3 size: 16 residues. CDR1 MGHRA and CDR2 YSYEKL come from the germline V gene. The CDR3 nucleotides are TGCGCCAGCAGCCAAGAAGGGGCCGGTGGCAATCAGCCCCAGCATTTT. This sequence encodes CASSQEGAGGNQPQHF.

The V and J genes are TRBV30 and TRBJ1-2; D is perhaps TRBD1 (6 bases). This CDR3 spans 11 amino acids. Germline CDR1 reads GTSNPN; CDR2 reads SVGIG (reference sequence). The DNA of the CDR3 is TGTGCGAATCGACAGGTAGATGGCTACACCTTC. Translation gives CANRQVDGYTF.

This clone appeared a single time. The rearrangement joins TRBV4-3 to TRBJ1-4; no clear D gene. From germline, CDR1 is LGHNA and CDR2 YSLEER. V lost 0 bases to trimming and J lost 4 bases, with 9 bases between them. The CDR3 has 15 residues. CDR3 sequence (DNA): TGCGCCAGCAGCCAAGATAGAAGTCATAATGAAAAACTGTTTTTT. It specifies CASSQDRSHNEKLFF.

This chain connects TRBV7-3 to TRBJ2-5, with 7 bases fitting TRBD1. Germline V gives CDR1 SGHTA, CDR2 FQGTGA. CDR3 length: 15 residues. Losses at the gene ends were 2 bases for V and 1 base for J; bases not matched to a gene: 4. CDR3 coding DNA: TGTGCCAGCAGCTTATCAGGGGGAATCCAAGAGACCCAGTACTTC. Its translation is CASSLSGGIQETQYF.

The V call is TRBV4-2, the J call TRBJ2-1; 12 nucleotides agree with TRBD2. This CDR3 contains 16 residues. The trim removed 3 bases at V and 7 bases at J, leaving 7 bases unmatched. Per the germline V gene, CDR1 is LGHNA and CDR2 is YNFKEQ. The CDR3 protein is CASSHPGLAGDNEQFF. DNA for the CDR3: TGTGCCAGCAGCCACCCGGGACTAGCGGGTGATAATGAGCAGTTCTTC.

This clone was found a few times. The CDR3: CASSQKPGQSYEQYF. CDR3 DNA: TGTGCCAGCAGCCAAAAACCGGGACAGTCCTACGAGCAGTACTTC. The chain is built from TRBV4-2 and TRBJ2-7; the match to TRBD1 covers 7 bases. J was trimmed by 1 base and V by 2 bases; bases with no gene match: 5. CDR3 length: 15 residues. CDR1 and CDR2 (germline): LGHNA, YNFKEQ.

V gene TRBV7-9 combines with J gene TRBJ2-7, with D uncertain. This CDR3 contains 11 residues. With 4 bases removed from V and 2 bases from J, the gap between germline ends came to 3 bases. Germline V gene sequence: CDR1 SEHNR, CDR2 FQNEAQ (reference sequence). CDR3 sequence reads: CASSSTYEQYF. CDR3 nucleotide sequence: TGTGCCAGCAGCTCAACCTACGAGCAGTACTTC.

This clone was seen a single time. V gene TRBV5-5 combines with J gene TRBJ2-2; perhaps TRBD2 as D (6 bases). The CDR3 totals 15 residues. The ends were cut back, 4 bases at V and 3 bases at J, with 13 bases in the middle. The germline V gene encodes CDR1 SGHKS and CDR2 YYEKEE (reference sequence). The CDR3 DNA is TGTGCCAGCAGCACCCTCGGGGGTTACACCGGGGAGCTGTTTTTT. Amino acids: CASSTLGGYTGELFF.

V usage is TRBV7-3 and J usage is TRBJ1-1; tentatively, D is TRBD1 (6 bases). CDR3 size: 13 residues. Germline V gene data show CDR1 as SGHTA and CDR2 as FQGTGA. Trimming took 1 base from V and 10 from J, leaving 13 bases between them. The CDR3, as DNA: TGTGCCAGCAGCTTAAATGAAAACAGGGCAGCTTTCTTT. This translates into CASSLNENRAAFF.

In this sample, this clone turned up once. The DNA for the CDR3 is TGTGCCAGCAGCTTGGATAGCGGCTCCTACAATGAGCAGTTCTTC. Its protein product is CASSLDSGSYNEQFF. This chain links TRBV5-4 with TRBJ2-1, with D perhaps matching TRBD2 (6 bases). The CDR3 is 15 amino acids. Germline loops: CDR1 SGHNT, CDR2 YYREEE (reference sequence). Trimming removed 0 bases at V and 0 bases at J, with 7 bases between.

This clone is medium-sized by share. The chain is built from TRBV6-1 and TRBJ2-1; 11 nucleotides match TRBD2. Germline CDR1 and CDR2: MNHNS and SASEGT. V trimming: 3 bases; J trimming: 7 bases; junction bases outside the gene matches: 8. The CDR3 is 16 amino acids. This CDR3 is CASSESIAGGLNEQFF. The CDR3 DNA reads as TGTGCCAGCAGTGAGTCGATAGCGGGGGGGTTAAATGAGCAGTTCTTC.

The chain carries TRBV18 and TRBJ2-2, with TRBD2 as a possible D gene (5 bases). CDR3 length equals 14 residues. From germline, CDR1 is KGHSH and CDR2 LQKENI. Trimming stripped 4 bases from V and 6 bases from J, with 12 bases between. Written as DNA, the CDR3 is TGTGCCAGCTCACTCTCGGACTTTGCCGGGGAGCTGTTTTTT. Residues: CASSLSDFAGELFF.

The chain has TRBV7-8 and TRBJ2-1; 11 nucleotides align to TRBD2. Losses at the gene ends were 2 bases for V and 0 bases for J; bases not matched to a gene: 6. The CDR3 is made up of 18 amino acids. Looked up from germline, CDR1 is SGHVS and CDR2 is FQNEAQ. The CDR3 loop reads CASSLTSGGLSSYNEQFF. The CDR3 region has the DNA TGTGCCAGCAGCTTAACTAGCGGGGGCCTGAGCTCCTACAATGAGCAGTTCTTC. The whole variable domain, filled in from reference TRBV7-8 and TRBJ2-1, reads GAGVSQSPRYKVAKRGQDVALRCDPISGHVSLFWYQQALGQGPEFLTYFQNEAQLDKSGLPSDRFFAERPEGSVSTLKIQRTQQEDSAVYLCASSLTSGGLSSYNEQFFGPGTRLTVL.

This chain links TRBV5-6 with TRBJ2-5; TRBD2 agrees at 9 bases. This CDR3 has 17 residues. Germline V CDR1 and CDR2: SGHDT, YYEEEE. V lost 4 bases to trimming and J lost 4 bases; unmatched junction nucleotides: 14. CDR3 region: CASSPGLSGGYGETQYF. CDR3 nucleotides: TGTGCCAGCAGCCCCGGACTAAGCGGGGGGTACGGAGAGACCCAGTACTTC.

This sequence joins TRBV7-8 and TRBJ2-1; perhaps TRBD1 as D (6 bases). The CDR3 spans 13 residues. V lost 4 bases, J lost 4 bases, and 8 bases lay in between. Germline V gene data show CDR1 as SGHVS and CDR2 as FQNEAQ. CDR3 sequence reads: CASSYGQYNEQFF. For the CDR3, the DNA is TGTGCCAGCAGCTATGGACAGTACAATGAGCAGTTCTTC.

J is TRBJ1-1 and V is TRBV19, with D possibly being TRBD1 (6 bases). Germline CDR1 reads LNHDA; CDR2 reads SQIVND (reference sequence). This CDR3 is built from 13 residues. The V end was cut by 7 bases, the J end by 6 bases, with 15 bases between. The CDR3 DNA reads TGTGCCAGTACTCCAGGGGTAGGAGCTGAAGCTTTCTTT. It is translated as CASTPGVGAEAFF. Full variable domain (missing parts from reference TRBV19 and TRBJ1-1): DGGITQSPKYLFRKEGQNVTLSCEQNLNHDAMYWYRQDPGQGLRLIYYSQIVNDFQKGDIAEGYSVSREKKESFPLTVTSAQKNPTAFYLCASTPGVGAEAFFGQGTRLTVV.

The genes are TRBV10-3 and TRBJ2-1; 14 bases are a match to TRBD2. In germline, CDR1 is ENHRY, CDR2 SYGVKD. This CDR3 spans 15 amino acids. The trim removed 6 bases at V and 7 bases at J, leaving 5 bases unmatched. CDR3 sequence (DNA): TGTGCCATCAGGGCCGGGACTAGCGGGAGTAATGAGCAGTTCTTC. This gives the protein CAIRAGTSGSNEQFF.

The CDR3 here is CASSQDSRADTQYF. CDR3 nucleotide sequence: TGTGCCAGCAGCCAAGATTCGCGGGCAGATACGCAGTATTTT. The V gene is TRBV4-2, the J gene TRBJ2-3, with D maybe TRBD2 (5 bases). The CDR3 sequence is 14 residues long. Germline V CDR1 and CDR2: LGHNA, YNFKEQ. Trimming cost V 0 bases and J 4 bases, with 8 bases left between them.

V gene TRBV7-2 combines with J gene TRBJ2-7, with D unclear. The CDR3 loop spans 14 amino acids. Germline CDR1 SGHTA, CDR2 FQGNSA. The V and J ends lost 4 bases and 6 bases respectively, with 16 bases between them. CDR3 coding DNA: TGTGCCAGCAGCTATCAACTATGGGTAAGCGAGCAGTACTTC. Translating gives CASSYQLWVSEQYF.

The CDR3 DNA follows: TGCGCCAGCAGTGAGGACTATTTCTACGAGCAGTACTTC. Amino acids: CASSEDYFYEQYF. The chain uses TRBV10-1 and TRBJ2-7; a weak D match, TRBD2 (5 bases). The CDR3 length is 13 residues. Trimming left V 2 bases short and J 3 bases short, with 8 bases between. Germline assignment: CDR1 WNHNN and CDR2 SYGVQD (reference sequence).

This clone was recorded once. The V and J genes are TRBV5-4 and TRBJ2-7; 10 bases agree with TRBD2. The germline gives CDR1 SGHNT, CDR2 YYREEE (reference sequence). This CDR3 is 15 amino acids long. The V segment lost 0 bases and the J segment 4 bases; nucleotides outside the gene matches: 4. The CDR3, as DNA: TGTGCCAGCAGCTTGGGGTTTAGCGGGGGGTACGAGCAGTACTTC. The encoded protein is CASSLGFSGGYEQYF. Complete variable domain (other parts from reference TRBV5-4 and TRBJ2-7): ETGVTQSPTHLIKTRGQQVTLRCSSQSGHNTVSWYQQALGQGPQFIFQYYREEENGRGNFPPRFSGLQFPNYSSELNVNALELDDSALYLCASSLGFSGGYEQYFGPGTRLTVT.